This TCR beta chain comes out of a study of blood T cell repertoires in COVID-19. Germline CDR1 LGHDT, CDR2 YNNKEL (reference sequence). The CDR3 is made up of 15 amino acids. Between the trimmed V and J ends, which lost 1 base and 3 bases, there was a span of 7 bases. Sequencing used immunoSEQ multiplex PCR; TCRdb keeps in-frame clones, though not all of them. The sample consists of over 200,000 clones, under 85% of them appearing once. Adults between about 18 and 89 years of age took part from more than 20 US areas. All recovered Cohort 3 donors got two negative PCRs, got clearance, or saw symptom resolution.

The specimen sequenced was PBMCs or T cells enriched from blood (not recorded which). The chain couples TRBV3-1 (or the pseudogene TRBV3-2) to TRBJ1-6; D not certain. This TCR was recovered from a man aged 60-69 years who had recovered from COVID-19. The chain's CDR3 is CASSQGGLYNSPLHF. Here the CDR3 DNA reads TGTGCCAGCAGCCAAGGTGGCCTCTATAATTCACCCCTCCACTTT.